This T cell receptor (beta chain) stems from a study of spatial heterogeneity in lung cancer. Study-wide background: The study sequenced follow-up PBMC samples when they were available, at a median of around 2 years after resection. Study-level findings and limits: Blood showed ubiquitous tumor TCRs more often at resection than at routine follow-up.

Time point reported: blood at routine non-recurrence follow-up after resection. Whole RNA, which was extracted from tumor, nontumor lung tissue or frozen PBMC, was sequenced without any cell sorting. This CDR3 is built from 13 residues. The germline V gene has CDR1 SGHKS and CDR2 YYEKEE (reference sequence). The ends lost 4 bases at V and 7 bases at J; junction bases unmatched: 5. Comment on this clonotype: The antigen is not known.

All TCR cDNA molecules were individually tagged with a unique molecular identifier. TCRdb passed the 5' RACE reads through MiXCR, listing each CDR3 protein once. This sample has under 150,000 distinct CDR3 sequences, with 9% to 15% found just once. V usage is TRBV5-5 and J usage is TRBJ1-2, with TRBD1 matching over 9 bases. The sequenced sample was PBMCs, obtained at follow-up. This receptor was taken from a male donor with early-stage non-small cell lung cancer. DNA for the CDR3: TGTGCCAGCAGCGTACAGGGGGCAGTTGGCTACACCTTC. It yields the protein CASSVQGAVGYTF.